The rows below give T cell receptor beta chains drawn from one sample of a study of cytotoxic CD8 clonotypes in ibrutinib-treated CLL. Some clones are missing from TCRdb's copy, which holds only in-frame ones; the method was immunoSEQ multiplex PCR. The repertoire has approximately 100,000 clones, around four fifths of them found once; the top ten carry 25% to 35%. The starting material was PBMCs, obtained after 12 months of ibrutinib treatment. The source of these receptors is a human donor with chronic lymphocytic leukemia. Both conserved end residues are part of each CDR3.

CDR3aa: CASSRAAYEQYF
j_gene: TRBJ2-7
v_gene: TRBV18

CDR3aa: CASSPEGSYEQYF
j_gene: TRBJ2-7
v_gene: TRBV7-2

CDR3aa: CASSSWDRDYEQYF
j_gene: TRBJ2-7
v_gene: TRBV11-1

CDR3aa: CASSQEGEGGYGYTF
j_gene: TRBJ1-2
v_gene: TRBV4-2

CDR3aa: CASSLQGYGYTF
j_gene: TRBJ1-2
v_gene: TRBV5-1

CDR3aa: CASSRRRDSSGANVLTF
j_gene: TRBJ2-6
v_gene: TRBV7-2

CDR3aa: CASRELGTGYSNQPQHF
j_gene: TRBJ1-5
v_gene: TRBV6-1

CDR3aa: CASSLSDPRHSYNEQFF
j_gene: TRBJ2-1
v_gene: TRBV27

CDR3aa: CASSGSSGPGELFF
j_gene: TRBJ2-2
v_gene: TRBV7-9

CDR3aa: CASSYNSMNTEAFF
j_gene: TRBJ1-1
v_gene: TRBV5-1

CDR3aa: CASTIGGPPPYEQYF
j_gene: TRBJ2-7
v_gene: TRBV7-2

CDR3aa: CSAFSYEQYF
j_gene: TRBJ2-7
v_gene: TRBV29-1

CDR3aa: CASQAGGWTEAFF
j_gene: TRBJ1-1
v_gene: TRBV6-1

CDR3aa: CASSRPAASGELFF
j_gene: TRBJ2-2
v_gene: TRBV7-2

CDR3aa: CASENGGASADTQYF
j_gene: TRBJ2-3
v_gene: TRBV28

CDR3aa: CASSLAGSGNTIYF
j_gene: TRBJ1-3
v_gene: TRBV5-6

CDR3aa: CSVVSRGARSTEAFF
j_gene: TRBJ1-1
v_gene: TRBV29-1

CDR3aa: CASSFSPGQGNIQYF
j_gene: TRBJ2-4
v_gene: TRBV7-2

CDR3aa: CASRHLGTGGTEAFF
j_gene: TRBJ1-1
v_gene: TRBV28

CDR3aa: CASTPDRGYGYTF
j_gene: TRBJ1-2
v_gene: TRBV9

CDR3aa: CASSQSGANVLTF
j_gene: TRBJ2-6
v_gene: TRBV25-1

CDR3aa: CASSSSGELFF
j_gene: TRBJ2-2
v_gene: TRBV28

CDR3aa: CSARQTQETQYF
j_gene: TRBJ2-5
v_gene: TRBV29-1

CDR3aa: CASQLGGYPYEQYF
j_gene: TRBJ2-7
v_gene: TRBV25-1

CDR3aa: CASSAGPSGYTF
j_gene: TRBJ1-2
v_gene: TRBV19

CDR3aa: CASSLRGARIYGYTF
j_gene: TRBJ1-2
v_gene: TRBV5-6

CDR3aa: CASSPAGDAKNIQYF
j_gene: TRBJ2-4
v_gene: TRBV4-1

CDR3aa: CASSFGNSPLHF
j_gene: TRBJ1-6
v_gene: TRBV7-9

CDR3aa: CASSLNRGAYEQYF
j_gene: TRBJ2-7
v_gene: TRBV5-1

CDR3aa: CASSHRQGTDTQYF
j_gene: TRBJ2-3
v_gene: TRBV11-3

CDR3aa: CASSPIGWGTDTQYF
j_gene: TRBJ2-3
v_gene: TRBV6-6

CDR3aa: CASSAGGGSNQPQHF
j_gene: TRBJ1-5
v_gene: TRBV9

CDR3aa: CATNRRSGPYNSPLHF
j_gene: TRBJ1-6
v_gene: TRBV28

CDR3aa: CASSEAYPGGGFAKNIQYF
j_gene: TRBJ2-4
v_gene: TRBV6-1

CDR3aa: CASSVGGARGQPQHF
j_gene: TRBJ1-5
v_gene: TRBV2

CDR3aa: CASSFGTVNNEKLFF
j_gene: TRBJ1-4
v_gene: TRBV5-1

CDR3aa: CASSLGEQGTYEQYF
j_gene: TRBJ2-7
v_gene: TRBV11-3

CDR3aa: CASSEGGAWTKNIQYF
j_gene: TRBJ2-4
v_gene: TRBV6-1

CDR3aa: CASSDLYGYTF
j_gene: TRBJ1-2
v_gene: TRBV2

CDR3aa: CASSELGSPGQGLTAFF
j_gene: TRBJ1-1
v_gene: TRBV2

CDR3aa: CASRAYRDGYGYTF
j_gene: TRBJ1-2
v_gene: TRBV25-1

CDR3aa: CASSLGSFQETQYF
j_gene: TRBJ2-5
v_gene: TRBV5-1

CDR3aa: CASSTDRGRPGANVLTF
j_gene: TRBJ2-6
v_gene: TRBV27

CDR3aa: CASSEIVGAFNSPLHF
j_gene: TRBJ1-6
v_gene: TRBV6-1

CDR3aa: CAWSTNYGYTF
j_gene: TRBJ1-2
v_gene: TRBV30

CDR3aa: CASSLDQGDGYTF
j_gene: TRBJ1-2
v_gene: TRBV11-1

CDR3aa: CASSPLSEIAGGSSNYGYTF
j_gene: TRBJ1-2
v_gene: TRBV18

CDR3aa: CASSIVDRVNQPQHF
j_gene: TRBJ1-5
v_gene: TRBV19

CDR3aa: CASSLNSNNQPQHF
j_gene: TRBJ1-5
v_gene: TRBV6-1

CDR3aa: CASSPRDGQGGRTGELFF
j_gene: TRBJ2-2
v_gene: TRBV7-9

CDR3aa: CASSFLGDTEAFF
j_gene: TRBJ1-1
v_gene: TRBV7-3

CDR3aa: CASGLYEQYF
j_gene: TRBJ2-7
v_gene: TRBV6-6

CDR3aa: CAWSTGHTEAFF
j_gene: TRBJ1-1
v_gene: TRBV30